The 31 T cell receptor beta chains reported below all come from one sample, sequenced in a study of blood T cell repertoires in COVID-19 (TCRdb year 2020). The library was built by means of the immunoSEQ multiplex PCR assay. TCRdb mirrors the immuneACCESS table, restricted to in-frame sequences. Some clones are absent from its copies; in checked studies, under half trace to an unresolved V gene, and the reason for the others is unknown. This sample holds 150,000 or so clones; around 80% were observed only once. Nearly 15% of the sample is in the top ten clones. The sequenced sample was PBMCs or T cells enriched from blood (not recorded which). The source of these receptors is a man aged 45-65 years who had recovered from COVID-19.

In nucleotides, the CDR3 is TGCGCCAGCACCCCCAGGGGGCTCACTGAAGCTTTCTTT. Amino acids: CASTPRGLTEAFF. The chain uses TRBV10-2 and TRBJ1-1, with TRBD1 matching over 8 bases. V was clipped by 7 bases and J by 4 bases; unmatched bases: 5. This CDR3 comprises 13 residues. CDR1 is WSHSY and CDR2 is SAAADI in the germline V gene.

With respect to this clone: A read error may account for a junction end that differs from germline. The V call is TRBV7-7, the J call TRBJ1-1; D gene uncertain. The CDR3 runs 11 residues. Germline-derived CDR1 and CDR2 are SSHAT and FNYEAQ (reference sequence). The CDR3 is CASSPIRVAFF. DNA of the CDR3: TGTGCTAGCAGCCCAATCCGGGTAGCTTTCTTT. The full variable domain, in which reference TRBV7-7 and TRBJ1-1 provide the parts outside the CDR3, is GAGVSQSPRYKVTKRGQDVTLRCDPISSHATLYWYQQALGQGPEFLTYFNYEAQPDKSGLPSDRFSAERPEGSISTLTIQRTEQRDSAMYRCASSPIRVAFFGQGTRLTVV.

The chain employs TRBV19 and TRBJ2-1; 8 bases fit TRBD1. This CDR3 region has 16 residues. V lost 3 bases, J lost 1 base, and 5 bases stayed unmatched. Germline CDR1 and CDR2: LNHDA and SQIVND (reference sequence). The CDR3 loop reads CASSMSTGGSYNEQFF. CDR3 coding DNA: TGTGCCAGTAGTATGTCCACAGGGGGATCCTACAATGAGCAGTTCTTC.

The CDR3 sequence: CASSYSTSGGPYEQYF. In DNA, the CDR3 is TGTGCCAGCAGTTACTCGACTAGCGGGGGACCCTACGAGCAGTACTTC. The rearrangement links TRBV6-2 or TRBV6-3 to TRBJ2-7; the match to TRBD2 covers 12 bases. The CDR3 covers 16 residues. Per the germline V gene, CDR1 is MNHEY and CDR2 is SVGEGT. V trimming: 0 bases; J trimming: 2 bases; junction bases outside the gene matches: 2.

The chain uses TRBV2 and TRBJ2-2, with 9 bases lining up with TRBD2. CDR1 and CDR2 (germline): SNHLY, FYNNEI. The CDR3 loop spans 16 amino acids. V dropped 7 bases and J dropped 2; count of bases not matched to a gene: 8. The CDR3, as DNA: TGTGCCAGCACCGGGAGCGGGGGGTCTAACACCGGGGAGCTGTTTTTT. Its translation: CASTGSGGSNTGELFF.

About this clone itself: Different DNA sequences within this sample yield the same CDR3. The chain carries TRBV6-1 and TRBJ1-2; a possible D gene is TRBD1 (5 bases). The CDR3 sequence is 15 residues long. Trimming took off 1 base at V and 3 bases at J, with 12 bases between the two ends. CDR1 and CDR2 (germline): MNHNS, SASEGT. The DNA of the CDR3 is TGTGCCAGCAGTGAAGGTCCAGGGCCTTACTATGGCTACACCTTC. Translating gives CASSEGPGPYYGYTF.

The V and J genes are TRBV3-1 (or the pseudogene TRBV3-2) and TRBJ1-2, with D possibly being TRBD1 (6 bases). Trimming removed 1 base at V and 7 bases at J, with 13 bases between. Germline V gives CDR1 LGHDT, CDR2 YNNKEL (reference sequence). CDR3 length: 14 residues. CDR3 DNA: TGTGCCAGCAGCCAAGCCCAGGGGTTTGCTGGCTACACCTTC. It encodes CASSQAQGFAGYTF.

The chain employs TRBV5-1 and TRBJ1-1; TRBD1 matches at 10 bases. Germline assignment: CDR1 SGHRS and CDR2 YFSETQ. CDR3 length equals 15 residues. J lost 3 bases, V lost 6 bases, and 8 bases had no gene match. CDR3 residues: CASNQTGGGDTEAFF. The CDR3 DNA sequence: TGCGCCAGCAACCAGACAGGGGGCGGTGACACTGAAGCTTTCTTT.

This clone occurred once. This chain uses TRBV6-5 with TRBJ1-5; TRBD1 matches 9 bases. Germline CDR1 MNHEY, CDR2 SVGAGI. There are 15 residues in the CDR3. V trimming: 5 bases; J trimming: 6 bases; junction bases outside the gene matches: 8. The CDR3 sequence is CASSTPDRGFQPQHF. CDR3 nucleotide sequence: TGTGCCAGCAGTACACCGGACAGGGGATTTCAGCCCCAGCATTTT.

This chain uses TRBV3-1 (or the pseudogene TRBV3-2) with TRBJ2-3, with 10 nucleotides matching TRBD2. The germline V gene has CDR1 LGHDT and CDR2 YNNKEL (reference sequence). The CDR3 has 14 residues. The junction had 2 bases not matched to a gene; V was cut back by 2 bases and J by 6 bases. The CDR3 nucleotides read TGTGCCAGCAGCCAACTACTAGCGGGGGATACGCAGTATTTT. Its protein product is CASSQLLAGDTQYF.

The genes are TRBV29-1 and TRBJ1-2; 12 bases match TRBD1. Per the germline V gene, CDR1 is SQVTM and CDR2 is ANQGSEA. J lost 4 bases, V lost 7 bases, and 7 bases had no gene match. This CDR3 has 14 amino acids. The CDR3 is CSAIGTGGAYGYTF. In DNA, the CDR3 is TGCAGCGCCATAGGGACAGGGGGCGCCTATGGCTACACCTTC.

The rearrangement links TRBV6-2 or TRBV6-3 to TRBJ1-6, with 9 bases aligning to TRBD1. J lost 10 bases, V lost 2 bases, and 6 bases had no gene match. The CDR3 totals 15 residues. Per germline, CDR1 MNHEY and CDR2 SVGEGT. The CDR3 loop is CASSYPTGGGSPLHF. CDR3 coding DNA: TGTGCCAGCAGTTACCCGACAGGGGGAGGGTCACCCCTCCACTTT.

This clone was detected once. The chain recombines TRBV11-2 with TRBJ2-7, with D unclear. Germline V gene data show CDR1 as SGHAT and CDR2 as FQNNGV. The CDR3 has 15 amino acids. V was trimmed by 2 bases and J by 1 base, leaving 12 bases between them. CDR3 DNA sequence: TGTGCCAGCAGCTTAAATCCCAGCAGGTCCTACGAGCAGTACTTC. As protein: CASSLNPSRSYEQYF. Filled out from reference TRBV11-2 and TRBJ2-7, the complete variable domain reads EAGVAQSPRYKIIEKRQSVAFWCNPISGHATLYWYQQILGQGPKLLIQFQNNGVVDDSQLPKDRFSAERLKGVDSTLKIQPAKLEDSAVYLCASSLNPSRSYEQYFGPGTRLTVT.

This clone was observed a few times. The chain couples TRBV16 to TRBJ1-6; no clear D. Germline-derived CDR1 and CDR2 are KGHSY and FQNENV. The CDR3 is 14 amino acids. The V gene lost 4 bases and the J gene lost 10 bases, with 14 bases spanning the gap. The CDR3 loop reads CASSLKTGESPLHF. The CDR3 DNA is TGTGCCAGCAGCCTAAAGACGGGAGAATCACCCCTCCACTTT.

On this clone itself: An end of the junction differs from the germline gene, which may be a read error. The V and J genes are TRBV30 and TRBJ1-1, with D unresolved. The germline V gene has CDR1 GTSNPN and CDR2 SVGIG (reference sequence). The CDR3 totals 11 residues. The CDR3 bases are TGTGCCTGGAGTGTAGGCCCCACCCGAGGGTTT. Translating gives CAWSVGPTRGF. Full variable domain (remainder filled in from reference TRBV30 and TRBJ1-1): SQTIHQWPATLVQPVGSPLSLECTVEGTSNPNLYWYRQAAGRGLQLLFYSVGIGQISSEVPQNLSASRPQDRQFILSSKKLLLSDSGFYLCAWSVGPTRGFGQGTRLTVV.

The DNA of the CDR3 is TGTGCCAGCAGACCAGGGGGAAACACCATATATTTT. Its protein product is CASRPGGNTIYF. The chain recombines TRBV2 with TRBJ1-3; tentative D call: TRBD1 (5 bases). CDR3 length: 12 amino acids. The ends were cut back, 6 bases at V and 4 bases at J, with 7 bases in the middle. CDR1 SNHLY and CDR2 FYNNEI come from the germline V gene.

The V call is TRBV7-2, the J call TRBJ2-3, with D uncertain. The CDR3 spans 12 residues. Trimming stripped 5 bases from V and 8 bases from J, with 11 bases between. Germline V CDR1 and CDR2: SGHTA, FQGNSA. The CDR3 loop reads CASSLPPGTQYF. The CDR3 DNA follows: TGTGCCAGCAGCCTGCCCCCCGGTACGCAGTATTTT.

The chain links TRBV5-1 to TRBJ2-5; 9 bases line up with TRBD2. Per the germline V gene, CDR1 is SGHRS and CDR2 is YFSETQ. The V and J ends lost 3 bases and 5 bases, in that order; junction bases with no gene match: 8. The CDR3 consists of 15 residues. CDR3 nucleotide sequence: TGCGCCAGCAGCTCAACCGGGACTAGCAGGGAGACCCAGTACTTC. Amino acids: CASSSTGTSRETQYF. The full variable domain, with the rest looked up from reference TRBV5-1 and TRBJ2-5, is KAGVTQTPRYLIKTRGQQVTLSCSPISGHRSVSWYQQTPGQGLQFLFEYFSETQRNKGNFPGRFSGRQFSNSRSEMNVSTLELGDSALYLCASSSTGTSRETQYFGPGTRLLVL.

This chain uses TRBV6-5 with TRBJ1-4; 7 nucleotides agree with TRBD1. The germline V gene has CDR1 MNHEY and CDR2 SVGAGI. V trimming: 5 bases; J trimming: 4 bases; junction bases outside the gene matches: 7. The CDR3 covers 15 residues. As DNA, the CDR3 is TGTGCCAGCAGTCGAAGGGGGCGCAGTAATGAAAAACTGTTTTTT. It is translated as CASSRRGRSNEKLFF.

This clone was picked up a small number of times. The rearrangement links TRBV28 to TRBJ1-1; no clear D. This CDR3 is built from 11 residues. Germline V lookup: CDR1 MDHEN, CDR2 SYDVKM. Trimming removed 11 bases from V and 7 bases from J, with 14 bases in between. This CDR3 is CAAAMGVEAFF. CDR3 sequence (DNA): TGTGCCGCAGCAATGGGAGTTGAAGCTTTCTTT. The full variable domain, its missing parts supplied by reference TRBV28 and TRBJ1-1, is DVKVTQSSRYLVKRTGEKVFLECVQDMDHENMFWYRQDPGLGLRLIYFSYDVKMKEKGDIPEGYSVSREKKERFSLILESASTNQTSMYLCAAAMGVEAFFGQGTRLTVV.

The V call is TRBV14, the J call TRBJ1-1, with D uncertain. This CDR3 spans 16 amino acids. From germline, CDR1 is SGHDN and CDR2 FVKESK. V lost 0 bases and J lost 5, with 16 bases in between. CDR3 residues: CASSQDGSSAGTEAFF. CDR3 DNA: TGTGCCAGCAGCCAAGATGGGTCCTCCGCGGGAACTGAAGCTTTCTTT.

This chain links TRBV11-2 with TRBJ1-3; no clear D gene. This CDR3 has 16 amino acids. Germline V CDR1 and CDR2: SGHAT, FQNNGV. The V end lost 0 bases, the J end lost 0 bases, and 9 bases lay between the germline ends. The CDR3 coding sequence is TGTGCCAGCAGCTTAGACAGGCCCCACTCTGGAAACACCATATATTTT. It codes for CASSLDRPHSGNTIYF.

V usage is TRBV19 and J usage is TRBJ2-5; 7 bases align to TRBD2. The ends lost 6 bases at V and 2 bases at J; junction bases unmatched: 6. Germline V gene data show CDR1 as LNHDA and CDR2 as SQIVND (reference sequence). The CDR3 covers 14 residues. The CDR3 loop is CASSFQRGQETQYF. CDR3 coding DNA: TGTGCCAGTAGCTTTCAGCGGGGACAAGAGACCCAGTACTTC. The whole variable domain, remainder taken from reference TRBV19 and TRBJ2-5, is DGGITQSPKYLFRKEGQNVTLSCEQNLNHDAMYWYRQDPGQGLRLIYYSQIVNDFQKGDIAEGYSVSREKKESFPLTVTSAQKNPTAFYLCASSFQRGQETQYFGPGTRLLVL.

The chain joins TRBV2 to TRBJ1-1; 7 bases are shared with TRBD1. Losses at the gene ends were 8 bases for V and 1 base for J; bases not matched to a gene: 4. The CDR3 is 13 residues long. Germline CDR1 SNHLY, CDR2 FYNNEI. The CDR3 DNA is TGTGCCAGCGCCCGGGACAGGAACACTGAAGCTTTCTTT. This translates into CASARDRNTEAFF.

The rearrangement links TRBV29-1 to TRBJ1-1; tentative D call: TRBD1 (6 bases). Germline V lookup: CDR1 SQVTM, CDR2 ANQGSEA. The germline V and J ends were trimmed by 4 bases and 5 bases, with 20 bases remaining between them. This CDR3 has 15 residues. The CDR3 bases are TGCAGCGTTGGGTTTCTGTCGGGGGGCCAAACTGAAGCTTTCTTT. Its protein product is CSVGFLSGGQTEAFF. Filled out from reference TRBV29-1 and TRBJ1-1, the complete variable domain reads SAVISQKPSRDICQRGTSLTIQCQVDSQVTMMFWYRQQPGQSLTLIATANQGSEATYESGFVIDKFPISRPNLTFSTLTVSNMSPEDSSIYLCSVGFLSGGQTEAFFGQGTRLTVV.

The V gene is TRBV5-1, the J gene TRBJ1-1; TRBD1 matches at 7 bases. The CDR3 is made up of 15 amino acids. V gave up 4 bases and J gave up 4 bases; unmatched junction bases: 10. Germline CDR1 is SGHRS and CDR2 is YFSETQ. CDR3 DNA: TGCGCCAGCAGCAACCAGGGGGGAGTTGGCACTGAAGCTTTCTTT. It codes for CASSNQGGVGTEAFF.

As for this clone: Other nucleotide sequences from this sample produce the same CDR3. The chain combines TRBV24-1 with TRBJ2-5; D not resolved. The CDR3 has 13 amino acids. Germline lookup yields CDR1 KGHDR and CDR2 SFDVKD. V lost 2 bases and J lost 3, with 6 bases in between. CDR3 amino acids: CATSDSGEETQYF. In DNA form, the CDR3 reads TGTGCCACCAGTGATTCAGGCGAAGAGACCCAGTACTTC.

The chain recombines TRBV7-9 with TRBJ1-6, with D maybe TRBD1 (6 bases). With 5 bases removed from V and 12 bases from J, the gap between germline ends came to 14 bases. Germline CDR1 SEHNR, CDR2 FQNEAQ (reference sequence). The CDR3 sequence is 13 residues long. The CDR3: CASSTQGYEPLHF. CDR3 coding DNA: TGTGCCAGCAGCACACAGGGTTACGAACCCCTCCACTTT.

J is TRBJ2-1 and V is TRBV7-8, with D unresolved. Germline V gene data show CDR1 as SGHVS and CDR2 as FQNEAQ. CDR3 size: 12 residues. V lost 5 bases and J lost 7, with 9 bases in between. CDR3 loop: CASSLSRNEQFF. CDR3 in DNA: TGTGCCAGCAGCCTAAGCCGGAATGAGCAGTTCTTC.

The V call is TRBV28, the J call TRBJ1-4; D may be TRBD1 (6 bases). V was clipped by 2 bases and J by 0 bases, with 7 bases between them. CDR3 length: 15 amino acids. Germline V gives CDR1 MDHEN, CDR2 SYDVKM. The CDR3 nucleotides read TGTGCCAGCAGTTTAGCAGGGGCAACTAATGAAAAACTGTTTTTT. Translating it yields CASSLAGATNEKLFF.

The CDR3 region is CASSVAPALAGGTDTQYF. The CDR3 nucleotides are TGTGCCAGCAGCGTAGCACCCGCACTAGCGGGGGGCACAGATACGCAGTATTTT. This chain uses TRBV9 with TRBJ2-3, with 11 bases identical to TRBD2. Germline lookup yields CDR1 SGDLS and CDR2 YYNGEE. This CDR3 comprises 18 residues. The trim removed 0 bases at V and 1 base at J, leaving 7 bases unmatched.